This T cell receptor beta chain emerged from a study of response to subunit inactivated influenza vaccine. Using its own MiXCR run on the RT-PCR reads, TCRdb lists one record per CDR3 protein. Here the sample spans about 650,000 distinct CDR3 sequences, approximately 15% being singletons. This clonotype originated in a man aged 50 to 59 who received an inactivated influenza vaccine. This specimen consisted of PBMCs from blood, obtained about 11 days after vaccination.

The CDR3, as DNA: TGTGCCAGCAGCCAAGCGGCGACTAGCCGAGAGACCCAGTACTTC. Protein: CASSQAATSRETQYF. The V call is TRBV4-2, the J call TRBJ2-5, with 7 bases identical to TRBD2. The CDR3 extends over 15 amino acids. Germline V gives CDR1 LGHNA, CDR2 YNFKEQ. With V trimmed by 1 base and J by 4 bases, 6 bases remained unmatched.